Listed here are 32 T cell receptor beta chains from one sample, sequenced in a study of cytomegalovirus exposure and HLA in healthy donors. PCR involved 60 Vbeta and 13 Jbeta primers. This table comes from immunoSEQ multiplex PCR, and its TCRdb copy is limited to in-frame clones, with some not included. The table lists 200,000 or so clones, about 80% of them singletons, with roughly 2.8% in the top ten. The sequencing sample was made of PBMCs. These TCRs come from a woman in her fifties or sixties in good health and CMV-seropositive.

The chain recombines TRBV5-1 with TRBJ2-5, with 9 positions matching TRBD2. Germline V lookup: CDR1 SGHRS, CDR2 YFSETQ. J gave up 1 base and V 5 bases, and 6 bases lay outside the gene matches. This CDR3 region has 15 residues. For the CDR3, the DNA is TGCGCCAGCAGACGCGGGGGGGACACCCAAGAGACCCAGTACTTC. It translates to CASRRGGDTQETQYF.

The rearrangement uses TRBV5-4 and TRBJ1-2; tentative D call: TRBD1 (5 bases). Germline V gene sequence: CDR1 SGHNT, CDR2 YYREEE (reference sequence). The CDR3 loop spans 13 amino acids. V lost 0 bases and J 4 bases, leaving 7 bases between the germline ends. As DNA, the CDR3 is TGTGCCAGCAGCTTGGTAGGGGCCTATGGCTACACCTTC. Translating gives CASSLVGAYGYTF.

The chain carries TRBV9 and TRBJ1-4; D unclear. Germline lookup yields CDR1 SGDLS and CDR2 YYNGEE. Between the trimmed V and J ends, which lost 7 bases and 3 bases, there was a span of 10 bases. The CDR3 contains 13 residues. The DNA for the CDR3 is TGTGCCAGCTCTGGCGGTCCTAATGAAAAACTGTTTTTT. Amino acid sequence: CASSGGPNEKLFF.

Written as DNA, the CDR3 is TGTGCCAGCACCGCAGGGGCTGGCTCTGGAAACACCATATATTTT. Translation gives CASTAGAGSGNTIYF. This rearrangement joins TRBV9 to TRBJ1-3, with a tentative D call TRBD1 (6 bases). Germline V lookup: CDR1 SGDLS, CDR2 YYNGEE. Between the trimmed V and J ends, which lost 6 bases and 0 bases, there was a span of 13 bases. The CDR3 covers 15 residues. Full variable domain (rest looked up from reference TRBV9 and TRBJ1-3): DSGVTQTPKHLITATGQRVTLRCSPRSGDLSVYWYQQSLDQGLQFLIQYYNGEERAKGNILERFSAQQFPDLHSELNLSSLELGDSALYFCASTAGAGSGNTIYFGEGSWLTVV.

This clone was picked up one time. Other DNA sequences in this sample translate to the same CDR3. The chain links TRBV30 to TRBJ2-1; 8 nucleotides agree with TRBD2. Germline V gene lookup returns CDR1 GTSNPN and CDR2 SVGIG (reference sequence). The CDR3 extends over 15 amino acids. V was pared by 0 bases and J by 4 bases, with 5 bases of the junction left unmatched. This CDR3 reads CAWSVGLAGYNEQFF. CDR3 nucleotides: TGTGCCTGGAGTGTTGGGCTAGCGGGTTACAATGAGCAGTTCTTC. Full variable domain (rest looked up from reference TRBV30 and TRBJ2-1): SQTIHQWPATLVQPVGSPLSLECTVEGTSNPNLYWYRQAAGRGLQLLFYSVGIGQISSEVPQNLSASRPQDRQFILSSKKLLLSDSGFYLCAWSVGLAGYNEQFFGPGTRLTVL.

In DNA, the CDR3 is TGTGCCAGCAAGAGCGATAGCGGGGGCTACGAGCAGTACTTC. It encodes CASKSDSGGYEQYF. The chain recombines TRBV25-1 with TRBJ2-7; 9 nucleotides match TRBD2. The CDR3 is 14 residues long. J gave up 3 bases and V 7 bases, and 7 bases lay outside the gene matches. Per the germline V gene, CDR1 is MGHDK and CDR2 is SYGVNS.

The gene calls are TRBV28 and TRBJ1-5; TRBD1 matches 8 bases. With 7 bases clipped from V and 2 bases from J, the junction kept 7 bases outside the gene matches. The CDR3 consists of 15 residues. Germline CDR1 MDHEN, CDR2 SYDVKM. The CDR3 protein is CASTTGVKGNQPQHF. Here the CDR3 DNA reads TGTGCCAGCACGACAGGGGTTAAGGGCAATCAGCCCCAGCATTTT.

CDR3 nucleotides: TGTGCCAGCAGTGACCATCAAGGGGTGGGGGGAGAGACCCAGTACTTC. Amino acids: CASSDHQGVGGETQYF. J is TRBJ2-5 and V is TRBV2; D is perhaps TRBD2 (6 bases). Per germline, CDR1 SNHLY and CDR2 FYNNEI. The CDR3 loop spans 16 amino acids. V lost 3 bases to trimming and J lost 4 bases, with 18 bases between them.

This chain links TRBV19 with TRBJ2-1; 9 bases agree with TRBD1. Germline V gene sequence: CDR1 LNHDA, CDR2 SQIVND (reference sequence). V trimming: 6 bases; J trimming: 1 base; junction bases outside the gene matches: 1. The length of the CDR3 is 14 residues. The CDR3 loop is CASSDRGSYNEQFF. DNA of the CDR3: TGTGCCAGTAGCGACAGGGGGTCCTACAATGAGCAGTTCTTC.

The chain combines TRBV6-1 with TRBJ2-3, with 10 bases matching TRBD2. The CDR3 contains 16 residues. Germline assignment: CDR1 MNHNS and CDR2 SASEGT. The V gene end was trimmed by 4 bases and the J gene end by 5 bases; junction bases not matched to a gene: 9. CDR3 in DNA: TGTGCCAGCAGTGCCGAGCGGGGGGGCCGAGGAGATACGCAGTATTTT. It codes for CASSAERGGRGDTQYF.

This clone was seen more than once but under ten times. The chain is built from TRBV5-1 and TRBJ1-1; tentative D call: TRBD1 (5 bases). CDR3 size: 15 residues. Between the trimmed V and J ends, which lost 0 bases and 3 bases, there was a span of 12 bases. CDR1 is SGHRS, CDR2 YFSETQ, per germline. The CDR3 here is CASSLETAWDTEAFF. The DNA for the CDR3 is TGCGCCAGCAGCTTGGAGACAGCCTGGGACACTGAAGCTTTCTTT.

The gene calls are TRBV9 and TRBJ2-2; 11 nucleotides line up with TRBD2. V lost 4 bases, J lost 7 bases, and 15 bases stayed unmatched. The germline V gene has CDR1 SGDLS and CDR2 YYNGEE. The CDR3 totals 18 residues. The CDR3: CASSFTKTSGTFGGELFF. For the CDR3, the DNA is TGTGCCAGCAGCTTCACCAAGACTAGCGGGACATTTGGCGGGGAGCTGTTTTTT.

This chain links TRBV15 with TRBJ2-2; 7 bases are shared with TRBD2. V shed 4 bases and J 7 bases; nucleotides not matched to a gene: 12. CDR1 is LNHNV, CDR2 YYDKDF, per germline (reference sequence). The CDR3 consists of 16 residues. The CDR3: CATSTTLHGEGGELFF. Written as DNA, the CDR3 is TGTGCCACCAGCACAACACTGCACGGGGAGGGCGGGGAGCTGTTTTTT.

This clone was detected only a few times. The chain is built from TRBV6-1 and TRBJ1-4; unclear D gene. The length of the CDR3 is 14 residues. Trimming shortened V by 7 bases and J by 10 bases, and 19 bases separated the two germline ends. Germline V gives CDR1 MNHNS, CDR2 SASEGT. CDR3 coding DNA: TGTGCCAGCACCCTGACACTCGTGGATGGAAAACTGTTTTTT. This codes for CASTLTLVDGKLFF.

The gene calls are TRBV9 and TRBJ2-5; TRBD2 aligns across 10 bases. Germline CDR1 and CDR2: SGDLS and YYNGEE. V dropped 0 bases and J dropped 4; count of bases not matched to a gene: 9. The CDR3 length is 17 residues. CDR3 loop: CASSVAGSGGAGETQYF. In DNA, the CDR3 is TGTGCCAGCAGCGTAGCAGGGAGCGGGGGGGCAGGAGAGACCCAGTACTTC.

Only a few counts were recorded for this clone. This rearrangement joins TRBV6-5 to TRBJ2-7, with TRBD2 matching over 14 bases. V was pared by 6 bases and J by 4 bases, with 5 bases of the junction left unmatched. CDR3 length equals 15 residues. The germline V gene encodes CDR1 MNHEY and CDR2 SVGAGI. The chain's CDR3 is CASRTGLAGGYEQYF. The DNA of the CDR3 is TGTGCCAGCAGGACTGGACTAGCGGGGGGATACGAGCAGTACTTC.

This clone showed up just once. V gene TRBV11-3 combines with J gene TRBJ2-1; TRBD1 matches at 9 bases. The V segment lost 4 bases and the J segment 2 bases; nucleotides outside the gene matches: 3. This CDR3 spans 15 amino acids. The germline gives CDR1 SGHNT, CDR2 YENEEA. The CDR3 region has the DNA TGTGCCAGCAGCTCCGGGACAGGGACCTACAATGAGCAGTTCTTC. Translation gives CASSSGTGTYNEQFF.

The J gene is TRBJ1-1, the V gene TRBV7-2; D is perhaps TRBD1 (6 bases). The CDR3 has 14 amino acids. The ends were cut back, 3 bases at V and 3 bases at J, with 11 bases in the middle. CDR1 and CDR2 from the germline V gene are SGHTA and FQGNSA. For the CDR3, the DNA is TGTGCCAGCAGCTTGAAACAGGGATACACTGAAGCTTTCTTT. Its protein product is CASSLKQGYTEAFF.

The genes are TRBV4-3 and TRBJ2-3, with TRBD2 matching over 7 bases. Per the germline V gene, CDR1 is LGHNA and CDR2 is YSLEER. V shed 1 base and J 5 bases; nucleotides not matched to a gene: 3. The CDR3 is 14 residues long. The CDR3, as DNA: TGCGCCAGCAGCCAAGTTGGGGGGGTAGATACGCAGTATTTT. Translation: CASSQVGGVDTQYF.

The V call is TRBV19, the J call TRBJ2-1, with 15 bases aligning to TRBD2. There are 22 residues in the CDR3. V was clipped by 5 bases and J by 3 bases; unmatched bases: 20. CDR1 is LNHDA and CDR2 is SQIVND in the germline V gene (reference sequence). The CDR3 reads CASSRRERTSGGASIYYNEQFF. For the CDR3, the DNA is TGTGCCAGTAGTCGAAGGGAAAGGACTAGCGGGGGGGCTTCTATCTACTACAATGAGCAGTTCTTC.

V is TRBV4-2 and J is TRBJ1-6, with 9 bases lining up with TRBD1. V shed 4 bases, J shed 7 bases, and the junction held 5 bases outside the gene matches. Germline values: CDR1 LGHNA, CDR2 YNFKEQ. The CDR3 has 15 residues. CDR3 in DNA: TGTGCCAGCAGCCCTGGACAGGGGACGAATTCACCCCTCCACTTT. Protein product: CASSPGQGTNSPLHF.

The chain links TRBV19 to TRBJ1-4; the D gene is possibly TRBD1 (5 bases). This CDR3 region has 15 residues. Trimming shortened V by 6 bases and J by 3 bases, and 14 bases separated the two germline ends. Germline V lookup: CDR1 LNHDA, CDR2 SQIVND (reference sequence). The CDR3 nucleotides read TGTGCCAGTAGCTTAAGGGGCCGACCTAATGAAAAACTGTTTTTT. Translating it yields CASSLRGRPNEKLFF.

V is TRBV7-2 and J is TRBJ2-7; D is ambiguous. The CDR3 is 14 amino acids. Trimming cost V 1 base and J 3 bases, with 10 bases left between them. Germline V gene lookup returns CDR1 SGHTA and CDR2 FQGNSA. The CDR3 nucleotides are TGTGCCAGCAGCTTAGGCGCCCTCGGCTACGAGCAGTACTTC. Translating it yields CASSLGALGYEQYF.

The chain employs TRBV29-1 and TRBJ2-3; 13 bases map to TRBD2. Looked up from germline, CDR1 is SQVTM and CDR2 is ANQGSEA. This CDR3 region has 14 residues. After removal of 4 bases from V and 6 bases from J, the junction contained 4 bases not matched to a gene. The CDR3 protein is CSVGGTSGVDTQYF. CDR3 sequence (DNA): TGCAGCGTTGGTGGGACTAGCGGGGTTGATACGCAGTATTTT.

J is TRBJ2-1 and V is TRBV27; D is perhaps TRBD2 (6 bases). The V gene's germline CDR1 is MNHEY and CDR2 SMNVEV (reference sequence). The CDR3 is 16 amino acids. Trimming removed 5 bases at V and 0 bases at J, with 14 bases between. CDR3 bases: TGTGCCAGCAGTCCTCGAGGCGGGGACTCCTACAATGAGCAGTTCTTC. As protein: CASSPRGGDSYNEQFF.

CDR3: CASSQNPGYNEKLFF. The CDR3 nucleotides read TGTGCCAGCAGTCAGAACCCCGGGTATAATGAAAAACTGTTTTTT. This rearrangement joins TRBV28 to TRBJ1-4; D unclear. Germline lookup yields CDR1 MDHEN and CDR2 SYDVKM. CDR3 size: 15 residues. Trimming left V 5 bases short and J 4 bases short, with 14 bases between.

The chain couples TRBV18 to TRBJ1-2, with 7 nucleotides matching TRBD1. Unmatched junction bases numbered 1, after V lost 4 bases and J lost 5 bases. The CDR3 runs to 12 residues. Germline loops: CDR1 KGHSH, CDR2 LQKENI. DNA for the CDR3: TGTGCCAGCTCACAACAGGGGTATGGCTACACCTTC. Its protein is CASSQQGYGYTF.

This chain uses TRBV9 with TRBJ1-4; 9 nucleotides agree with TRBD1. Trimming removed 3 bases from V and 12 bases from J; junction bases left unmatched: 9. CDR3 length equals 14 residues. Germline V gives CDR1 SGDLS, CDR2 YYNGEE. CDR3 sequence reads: CASSGTKQGAQLFF. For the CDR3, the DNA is TGTGCCAGCAGCGGGACTAAACAGGGGGCGCAACTGTTTTTT.

CDR3 protein: CASSEEGNYGYTF. CDR3 coding DNA: TGCGCCAGCAGTGAGGAGGGTAACTATGGCTACACCTTC. The chain employs TRBV10-1 and TRBJ1-2; D gene ambiguous. The V gene's germline CDR1 is WNHNN and CDR2 SYGVQD (reference sequence). This CDR3 contains 13 residues. V lost 2 bases and J 1 base, leaving 5 bases between the germline ends.

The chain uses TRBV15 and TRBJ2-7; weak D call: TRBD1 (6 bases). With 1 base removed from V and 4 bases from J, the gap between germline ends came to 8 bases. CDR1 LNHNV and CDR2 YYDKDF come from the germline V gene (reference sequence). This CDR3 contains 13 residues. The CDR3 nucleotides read TGTGCCACCAGCAGAGTACAGGGATACGAGCAGTACTTC. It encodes CATSRVQGYEQYF.

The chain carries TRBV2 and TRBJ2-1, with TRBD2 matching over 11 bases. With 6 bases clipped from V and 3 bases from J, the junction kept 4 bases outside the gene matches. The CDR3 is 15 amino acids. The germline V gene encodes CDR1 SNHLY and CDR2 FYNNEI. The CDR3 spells CASSATSGNYNEQFF. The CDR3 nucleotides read TGTGCCAGCAGCGCGACTAGCGGGAACTACAATGAGCAGTTCTTC.

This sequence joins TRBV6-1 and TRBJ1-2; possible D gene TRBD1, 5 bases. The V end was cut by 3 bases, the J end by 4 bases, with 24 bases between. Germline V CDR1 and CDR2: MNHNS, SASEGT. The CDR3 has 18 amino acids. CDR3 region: CASSDSPLDSATGYGYTF. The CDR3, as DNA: TGTGCCAGCAGTGACAGTCCACTTGACAGCGCCACCGGCTATGGCTACACCTTC.